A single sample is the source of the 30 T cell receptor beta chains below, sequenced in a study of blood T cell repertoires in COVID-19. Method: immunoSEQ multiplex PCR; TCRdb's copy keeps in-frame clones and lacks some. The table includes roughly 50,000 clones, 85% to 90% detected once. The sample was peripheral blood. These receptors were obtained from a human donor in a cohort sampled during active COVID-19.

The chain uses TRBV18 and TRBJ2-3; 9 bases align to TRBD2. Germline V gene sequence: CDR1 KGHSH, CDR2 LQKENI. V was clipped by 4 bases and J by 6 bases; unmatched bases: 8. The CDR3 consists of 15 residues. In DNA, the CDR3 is TGTGCCAGCTCACGGCCGGGACTAGCAGTTGATACGCAGTATTTT. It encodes CASSRPGLAVDTQYF.

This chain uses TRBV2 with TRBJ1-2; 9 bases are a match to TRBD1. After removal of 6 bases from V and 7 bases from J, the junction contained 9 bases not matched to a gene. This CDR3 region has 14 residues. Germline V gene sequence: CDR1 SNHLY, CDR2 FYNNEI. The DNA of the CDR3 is TGTGCCAGCAGCGTCCGGGACAGGGCATTTGGCTACACCTTC. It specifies CASSVRDRAFGYTF.

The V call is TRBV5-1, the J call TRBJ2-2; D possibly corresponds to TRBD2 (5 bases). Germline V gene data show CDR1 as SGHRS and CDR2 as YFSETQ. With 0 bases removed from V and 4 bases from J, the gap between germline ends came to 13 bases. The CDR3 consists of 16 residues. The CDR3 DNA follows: TGCGCCAGCAGCTTGGCTACTAGTCAAATCACCGGGGAGCTGTTTTTT. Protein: CASSLATSQITGELFF.

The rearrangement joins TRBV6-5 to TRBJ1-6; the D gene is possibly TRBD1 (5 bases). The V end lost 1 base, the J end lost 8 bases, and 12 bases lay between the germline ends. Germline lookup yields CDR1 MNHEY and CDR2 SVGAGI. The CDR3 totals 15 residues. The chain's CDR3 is CASSYWGDGDSPLHF. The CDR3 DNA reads TGTGCCAGCAGTTACTGGGGGGACGGGGATTCACCCCTCCACTTT.

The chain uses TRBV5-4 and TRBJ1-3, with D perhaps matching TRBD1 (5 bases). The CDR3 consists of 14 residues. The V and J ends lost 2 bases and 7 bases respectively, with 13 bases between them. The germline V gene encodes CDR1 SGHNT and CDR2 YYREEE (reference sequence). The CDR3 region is CASSFTGSANTIYF. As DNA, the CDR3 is TGTGCCAGCAGCTTTACAGGTTCGGCCAACACCATATATTTT.

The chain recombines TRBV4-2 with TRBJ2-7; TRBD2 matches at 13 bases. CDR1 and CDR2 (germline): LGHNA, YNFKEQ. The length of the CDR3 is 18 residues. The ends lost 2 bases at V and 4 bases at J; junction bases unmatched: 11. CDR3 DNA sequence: TGTGCCAGCAGCCAAACATACGGGACTAGCGGGACGGGATACGAGCAGTACTTC. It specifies CASSQTYGTSGTGYEQYF.

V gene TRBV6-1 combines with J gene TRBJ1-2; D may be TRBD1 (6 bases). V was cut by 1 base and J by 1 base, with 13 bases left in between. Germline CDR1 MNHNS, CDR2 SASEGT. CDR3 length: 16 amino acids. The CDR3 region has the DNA TGTGCCAGCAGTGAAGGTGGGGGCAGGGGTAACTATGGCTACACCTTC. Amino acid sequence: CASSEGGGRGNYGYTF.

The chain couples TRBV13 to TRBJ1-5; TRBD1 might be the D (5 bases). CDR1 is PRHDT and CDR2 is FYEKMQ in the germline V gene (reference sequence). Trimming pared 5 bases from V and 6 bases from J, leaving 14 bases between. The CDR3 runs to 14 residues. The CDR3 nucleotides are TGTGCCAGCAGCATGCAGGGTGTGAGTCAGCCCCAGCATTTT. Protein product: CASSMQGVSQPQHF.

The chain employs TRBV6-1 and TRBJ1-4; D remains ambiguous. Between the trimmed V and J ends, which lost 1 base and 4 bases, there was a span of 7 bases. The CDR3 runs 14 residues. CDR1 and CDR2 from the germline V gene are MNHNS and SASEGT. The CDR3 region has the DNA TGTGCCAGCAGTGAAGTTCGGGGTAATGAAAAACTGTTTTTT. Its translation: CASSEVRGNEKLFF.

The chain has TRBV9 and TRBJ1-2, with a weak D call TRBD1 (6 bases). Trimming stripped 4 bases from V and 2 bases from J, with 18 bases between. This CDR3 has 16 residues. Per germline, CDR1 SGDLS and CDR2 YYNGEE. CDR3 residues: CASSLVGGGLNYGYTF. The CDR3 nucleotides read TGTGCCAGCAGCCTAGTAGGGGGGGGACTGAACTATGGCTACACCTTC.

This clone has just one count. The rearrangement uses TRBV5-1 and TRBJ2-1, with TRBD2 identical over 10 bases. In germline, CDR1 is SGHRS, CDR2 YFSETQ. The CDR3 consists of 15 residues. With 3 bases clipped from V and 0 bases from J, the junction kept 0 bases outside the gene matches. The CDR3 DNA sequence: TGCGCCAGCAGCTCTAGCGGGGGCTCCTACAATGAGCAGTTCTTC. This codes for CASSSSGGSYNEQFF.

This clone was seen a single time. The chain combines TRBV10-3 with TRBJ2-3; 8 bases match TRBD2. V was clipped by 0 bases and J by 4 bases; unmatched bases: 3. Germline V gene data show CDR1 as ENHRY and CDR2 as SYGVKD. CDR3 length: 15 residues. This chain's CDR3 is CAISESLLAADTQYF. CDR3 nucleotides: TGTGCCATCAGTGAGTCTCTACTAGCGGCAGATACGCAGTATTTT.

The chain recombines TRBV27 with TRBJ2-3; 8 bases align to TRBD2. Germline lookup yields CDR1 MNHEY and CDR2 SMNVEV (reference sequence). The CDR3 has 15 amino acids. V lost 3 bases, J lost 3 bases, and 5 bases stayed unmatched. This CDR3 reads CASSLGSGMTDTQYF. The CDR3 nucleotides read TGTGCCAGCAGTTTGGGTAGCGGGATGACAGATACGCAGTATTTT.

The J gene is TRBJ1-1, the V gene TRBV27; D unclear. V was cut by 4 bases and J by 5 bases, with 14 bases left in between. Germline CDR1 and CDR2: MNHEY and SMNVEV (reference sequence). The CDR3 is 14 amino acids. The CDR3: CASSSLPRGTEAFF. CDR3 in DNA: TGTGCCAGCAGTTCATTGCCCCGCGGGACTGAAGCTTTCTTT.

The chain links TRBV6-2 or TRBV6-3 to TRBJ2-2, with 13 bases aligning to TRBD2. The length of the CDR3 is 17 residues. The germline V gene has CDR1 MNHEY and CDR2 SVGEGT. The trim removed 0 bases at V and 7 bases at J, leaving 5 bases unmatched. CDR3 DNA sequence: TGTGCCAGCAGTTACTCACTAGCGGGAGGGCCTGACGGGGAGCTGTTTTTT. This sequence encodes CASSYSLAGGPDGELFF.

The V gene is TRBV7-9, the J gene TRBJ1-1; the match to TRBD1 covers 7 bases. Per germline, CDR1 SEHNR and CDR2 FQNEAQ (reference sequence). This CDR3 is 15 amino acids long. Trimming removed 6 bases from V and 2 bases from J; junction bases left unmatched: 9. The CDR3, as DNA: TGTGCCAGCAGGGATAAGGACAGGTTAAACACTGAAGCTTTCTTT. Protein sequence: CASRDKDRLNTEAFF.

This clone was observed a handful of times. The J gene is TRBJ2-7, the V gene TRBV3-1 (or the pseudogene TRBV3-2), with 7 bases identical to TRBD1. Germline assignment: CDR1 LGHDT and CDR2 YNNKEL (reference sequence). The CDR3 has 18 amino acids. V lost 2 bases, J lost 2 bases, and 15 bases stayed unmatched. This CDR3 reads CASSQKGLDRVGTYEQYF. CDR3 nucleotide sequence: TGTGCCAGCAGCCAAAAAGGTCTAGACAGGGTCGGGACCTACGAGCAGTACTTC.

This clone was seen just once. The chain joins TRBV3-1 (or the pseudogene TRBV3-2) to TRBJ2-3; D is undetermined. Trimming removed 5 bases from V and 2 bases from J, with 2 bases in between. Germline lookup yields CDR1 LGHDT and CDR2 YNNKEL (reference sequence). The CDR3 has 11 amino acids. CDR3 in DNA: TGTGCCAGCAGCTACACAGATACGCAGTATTTT. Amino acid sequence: CASSYTDTQYF.

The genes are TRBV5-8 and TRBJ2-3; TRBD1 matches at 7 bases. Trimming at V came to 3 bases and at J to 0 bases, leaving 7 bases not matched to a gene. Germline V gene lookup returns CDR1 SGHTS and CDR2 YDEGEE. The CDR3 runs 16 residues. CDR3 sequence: CASSSGTAHSTDTQYF. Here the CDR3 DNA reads TGTGCCAGCAGCTCGGGGACAGCACATAGCACAGATACGCAGTATTTT.

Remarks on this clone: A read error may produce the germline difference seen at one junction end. The CDR3 loop reads CASSVQVPGLAGGDRNF. CDR3 sequence (DNA): TGTGCCAGCAGCGTACAAGTCCCGGGACTAGCGGGAGGGGACAGGAATTTT. This chain links TRBV7-2 with TRBJ2-3; TRBD2 matches 16 bases. This CDR3 spans 17 amino acids. CDR1 and CDR2 (germline): SGHTA, FQGNSA. Based on the CDR3 plus reference TRBV7-2 and TRBJ2-3, the full variable domain is GAGVSQSPSNKVTEKGKDVELRCDPISGHTALYWYRQSLGQGLEFLIYFQGNSAPDKSGLPSDRFSAERTGGSVSTLTIQRTQQEDSAVYLCASSVQVPGLAGGDRNFGPGTRLTVL.

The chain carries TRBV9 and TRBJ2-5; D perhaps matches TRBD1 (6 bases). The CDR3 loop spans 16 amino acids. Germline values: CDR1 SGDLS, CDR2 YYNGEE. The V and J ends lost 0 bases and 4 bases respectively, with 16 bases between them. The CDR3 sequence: CASSVEGGLYGETQYF. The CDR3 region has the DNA TGTGCCAGCAGCGTAGAAGGGGGTCTATATGGAGAGACCCAGTACTTC.

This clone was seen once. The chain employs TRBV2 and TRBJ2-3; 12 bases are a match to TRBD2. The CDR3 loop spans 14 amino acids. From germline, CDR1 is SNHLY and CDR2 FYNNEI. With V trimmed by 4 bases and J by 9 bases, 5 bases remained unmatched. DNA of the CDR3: TGTGCCAGCAGTGGACTAGCGGGAGAAGACACGCAGTATTTT. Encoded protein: CASSGLAGEDTQYF.

In nucleotides, the CDR3 is TGTGCCAGCAGCTTAGCGCTTGGGCACTCTGGAAACACCATATATTTT. Encoded protein: CASSLALGHSGNTIYF. V is TRBV7-8 and J is TRBJ1-3, with unresolved D. V was shortened by 0 bases and J by 0 bases, with 9 bases between the two germline ends. Germline CDR1 reads SGHVS; CDR2 reads FQNEAQ. This CDR3 is 16 amino acids long.

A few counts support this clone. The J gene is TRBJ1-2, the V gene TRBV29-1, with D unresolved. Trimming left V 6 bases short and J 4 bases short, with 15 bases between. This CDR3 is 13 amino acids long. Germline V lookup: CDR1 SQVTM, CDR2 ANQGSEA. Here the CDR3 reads CSVVEGRGYGYTF. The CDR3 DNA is TGCAGCGTGGTAGAGGGCCGGGGCTATGGCTACACCTTC.

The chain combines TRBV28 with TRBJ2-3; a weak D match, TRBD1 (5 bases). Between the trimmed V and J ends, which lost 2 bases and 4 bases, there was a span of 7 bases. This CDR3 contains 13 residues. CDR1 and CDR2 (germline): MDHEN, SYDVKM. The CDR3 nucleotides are TGTGCCAGCAGTTTACAGGGATCAGATACGCAGTATTTT. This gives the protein CASSLQGSDTQYF. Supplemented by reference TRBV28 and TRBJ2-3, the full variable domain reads DVKVTQSSRYLVKRTGEKVFLECVQDMDHENMFWYRQDPGLGLRLIYFSYDVKMKEKGDIPEGYSVSREKKERFSLILESASTNQTSMYLCASSLQGSDTQYFGPGTRLTVL.

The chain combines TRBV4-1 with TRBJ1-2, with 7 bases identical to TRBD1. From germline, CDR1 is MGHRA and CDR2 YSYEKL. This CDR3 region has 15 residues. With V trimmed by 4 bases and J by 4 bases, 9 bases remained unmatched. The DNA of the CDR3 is TGCGCCAGCAGCCGGGACAGTGACCCCCTCTATGGCTACACCTTC. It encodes CASSRDSDPLYGYTF.

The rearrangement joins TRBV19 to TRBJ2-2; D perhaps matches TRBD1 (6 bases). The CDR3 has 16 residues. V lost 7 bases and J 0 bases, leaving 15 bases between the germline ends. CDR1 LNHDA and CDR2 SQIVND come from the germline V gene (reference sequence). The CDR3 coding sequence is TGTGCCAGTAAGGTGACAGGCCGATCGAACACCGGGGAGCTGTTTTTT. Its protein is CASKVTGRSNTGELFF.

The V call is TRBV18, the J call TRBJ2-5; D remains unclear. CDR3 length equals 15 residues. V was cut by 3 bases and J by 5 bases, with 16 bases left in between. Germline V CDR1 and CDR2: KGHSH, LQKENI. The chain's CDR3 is CASSPTGSSFETQYF. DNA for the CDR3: TGTGCCAGCTCACCGACCGGTAGCTCGTTCGAGACCCAGTACTTC.

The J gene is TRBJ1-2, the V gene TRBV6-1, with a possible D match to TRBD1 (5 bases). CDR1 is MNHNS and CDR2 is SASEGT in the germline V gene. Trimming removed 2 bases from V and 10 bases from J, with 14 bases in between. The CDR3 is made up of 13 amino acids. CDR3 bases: TGTGCCAGCAGTGAAAGCTCGACAGTTCCCTACACCTTC. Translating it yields CASSESSTVPYTF.

In DNA, the CDR3 is TGTGCCAGCAGTGAACGGGGGGGCCCCGGGGAGCTGTTTTTT. Translation: CASSERGGPGELFF. The chain is built from TRBV2 and TRBJ2-2, with TRBD2 identical over 8 bases. The CDR3 is made up of 14 amino acids. J gave up 6 bases and V 2 bases, and 2 bases lay outside the gene matches. In germline, CDR1 is SNHLY, CDR2 FYNNEI.